Listed below are T cell receptor beta chains from one sample, sequenced in a study of blood T cell repertoires in COVID-19. Assay used: immunoSEQ multiplex PCR; TCRdb lists only in-frame clones, some missing. The sample has 300,000 or so clones; approximately 90% are singletons. What was sequenced was peripheral blood. The receptors originated from a woman in her thirties with COVID-19, enrolled during active disease. CDR3s include the opening cysteine and the closing phenylalanine or tryptophan.

TRBJ2-5 | TRBV19 | 16 | CASSIGRNGGYQTQYF
TRBJ1-5 | TRBV28 | 15 | CASSLGPRGNQPQHF
TRBJ1-2 | TRBV5-4 | 14 | CASSSDRGSYGYTF
TRBJ2-1 | TRBV7-2 | 16 | CASSLDGAGGWKEQFF
TRBJ1-2 | TRBV2 | 13 | CASSVGHGYGYTF
TRBJ2-4 | TRBV27 | 16 | CASSHLQGLLGDIQYF
TRBJ2-1 | TRBV7-2 | 14 | CASSLGYFANEQFF
TRBJ2-5 | TRBV7-3 | 15 | CASSLGTSTRETQYF
TRBJ2-3 | TRBV5-4 | 16 | CASSHGQGVNGETQYF
TRBJ2-1 | TRBV2 | 15 | CASTQGLAGFNEQFF
TRBJ1-3 | TRBV5-8 | 16 | CASSSSWTGPGNTIYF
TRBJ1-1 | TRBV27 | 15 | CASRTRDRSNTEAFF
TRBJ2-7 | TRBV30 | 12 | CAWRTDYYEQYF
TRBJ2-1 | TRBV7-9 | 16 | CASTKVPTSGPGEQFF
TRBJ2-7 | TRBV13 | 15 | CASSLGREIPYEQYF
TRBJ1-1 | TRBV20-1 | 11 | CSAPMNTEAFF
TRBJ1-1 | TRBV18 | 15 | CASSQGQEMNTEAFF
TRBJ2-2 | TRBV5-4 | 17 | CASSGLSGRVQTGELFF
TRBJ2-5 | TRBV15 | 15 | CATSRLTQGQETQYF
TRBJ2-7 | TRBV7-9 | 13 | CASSTQGAYEQYF
TRBJ1-1 | TRBV5-8 | 12 | CASSLVAGGAFF
TRBJ2-7 | TRBV27 | 16 | CASSLGLAGVGYEQYF
TRBJ1-2 | TRBV5-4 | 14 | CASTTDRVGYGYTF
TRBJ1-4 | TRBV7-9 | 17 | CASSSPPPGGINEKLFF
TRBJ1-2 | TRBV30 | 17 | CACTVGTQPSRPIGYTF
TRBJ1-1 | TRBV6-5 | 14 | CASSYPGQWSEAFF
TRBJ2-7 | TRBV27 | 17 | CASSFSPWTSGLYEQYF
TRBJ2-5 | TRBV30 | 11 | CAWSLGTGKYF
TRBJ1-1 | TRBV21-1 | 11 | CASSHAGAPFF
TRBJ2-1 | TRBV3-1/TRBV3-2 | 17 | CASSQKTSGSIYNEQFF
TRBJ2-3 | TRBV19 | 14 | CASREGPGADTQYF
TRBJ1-5 | TRBV28 | 15 | CASGWTGISNQPQHF
TRBJ2-7 | TRBV5-5 | 14 | CASSLVGNSYEQYF